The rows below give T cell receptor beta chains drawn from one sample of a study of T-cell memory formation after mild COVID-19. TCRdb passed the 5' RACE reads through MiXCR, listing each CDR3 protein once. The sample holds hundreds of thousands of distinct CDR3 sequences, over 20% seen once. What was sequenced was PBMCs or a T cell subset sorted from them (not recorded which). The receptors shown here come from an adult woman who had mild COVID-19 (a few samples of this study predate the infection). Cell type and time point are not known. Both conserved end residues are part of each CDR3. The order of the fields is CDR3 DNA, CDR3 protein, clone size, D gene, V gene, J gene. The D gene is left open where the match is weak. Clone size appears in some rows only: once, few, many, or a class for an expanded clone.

TGTGCCAGCAGCTTGGGGAACGTGAACATTCAGTACTTC	CASSLGNVNIQYF	few	.	TRBV7-9	TRBJ2-4
TGTGCCAGCAGCCAAGATGGGGGACAGGCCTCCTACGAGCAGTACTTC	CASSQDGGQASYEQYF	few	TRBD1	TRBV4-2	TRBJ2-7
TGCAGTGCCTCGCGAACAGGGAGATCCACAGATACGCAGTATTTT	CSASRTGRSTDTQYF	once	.	TRBV20-1	TRBJ2-3
TGTGCCAGCAGTTTGAACAGGGGGTTTGATGAGCAGTTCTTC	CASSLNRGFDEQFF	few	TRBD1	TRBV27	TRBJ2-1
TGCAGTGCTAGAGATTCGACAGGGCCTGAGCAGTTCTTC	CSARDSTGPEQFF	.	TRBD1	TRBV20-1	TRBJ2-1
TGTGCCAGCAGCCACTTACGGGATGGTACGCAGTATTTT	CASSHLRDGTQYF	.	.	TRBV7-9	TRBJ2-3
TGTGCCTGGGCCTGGGACTCCGTGGGGGAGCAGTACTTC	CAWAWDSVGEQYF	.	.	TRBV30	TRBJ2-7
TGTGCCAGCAGCTTATCGGTCTCCTTCACAGATACGCAGTATTTT	CASSLSVSFTDTQYF	.	.	TRBV7-3	TRBJ2-3
TGTGCCAGCAGCCAACCCCTTCTCGGGGAGCTGTTTTTT	CASSQPLLGELFF	.	.	TRBV14	TRBJ2-2
TGTGCCAGCAGCTCGCTAGCGTCCGGGACAGATACGCAGTATTTT	CASSSLASGTDTQYF	many	.	TRBV7-9	TRBJ2-3